This is a list of T cell receptor beta chains from one sample in a study of blood T cell repertoires in COVID-19. Sequenced by immunoSEQ multiplex PCR; TCRdb stores in-frame clones only, minus some. Of under 200,000 clones listed, about 86% are singletons. Sequencing was carried out using peripheral blood. The origin of the receptors is a woman between 65 and 79 years old with acute or convalescent COVID-19. Both conserved end residues are part of each CDR3. A D gene is named only where the DNA matches it firmly. Clone sizes are given selectively: once, few, many, or a class where the clone is expanded.

size,V,J,D,DNA,CDR3
.,TRBV6-5,TRBJ2-7,TRBD2,TGTGCCAGCAGTACCCGGACTAGCGGGGGTTACGAGCAGTACTTC,CASSTRTSGGYEQYF
.,TRBV2,TRBJ1-4,.,TGTGCCAGCAGTGAAGGAGGGTCTAATGAAAAACTGTTTTTT,CASSEGGSNEKLFF
.,TRBV29-1,TRBJ2-2,.,TGCAGCGTCAGCAGGCTCACGAACACCGGGGAGCTGTTTTTT,CSVSRLTNTGELFF
.,TRBV5-6,TRBJ2-2,TRBD1,TGTGCCAGCAGCCCACCGGGACAGGGGGCCGCGAACACCGGGGAGCTGTTTTTT,CASSPPGQGAANTGELFF
.,TRBV5-1,TRBJ2-1,TRBD2,TGCGCCAGCAGCTTCCCGCCCGGGACTAGCGGGGGGCTATCCTACAATGAGCAGTTCTTC,CASSFPPGTSGGLSYNEQFF
once,TRBV19,TRBJ1-4,TRBD1,TGTGCCAGTAGTACCGGGACAGGAAAACTGTTTTTT,CASSTGTGKLFF
.,TRBV23-1,TRBJ1-1,.,TGCGCCAGCAGTCAGCCTTACGGGGGCACTGAAGCTTTCTTT,CASSQPYGGTEAFF
.,TRBV19,TRBJ1-6,TRBD1,TGTGCCAGCGGACAGGGGGCCAGCAATTCACCCCTCCACTTT,CASGQGASNSPLHF
once,TRBV27,TRBJ2-1,TRBD2,TGTGCCAGCAGCCTGCTAGCGGGAGCCGTCAATGAGCAGTTCTTC,CASSLLAGAVNEQFF
.,TRBV28,TRBJ2-7,TRBD1,TGTGCCAGCAGATATCCGGGACAGGGCTCCTACGAGCAGTACTTC,CASRYPGQGSYEQYF
.,TRBV5-6,TRBJ2-2,TRBD2,TGTGCCAGCAGCTTGGCTAGCGGGGACCGCACCGGGGAGCTGTTTTTT,CASSLASGDRTGELFF
.,TRBV5-1,TRBJ2-7,.,TGCGCCAGCAGCTTGGGACTGAGCCAAGACTCCTACGAGCAGTACTTC,CASSLGLSQDSYEQYF
.,TRBV19,TRBJ1-1,TRBD1,TGTGCCAGTAGTCCAAGACAGGGTAGGACTGAAGCTTTCTTT,CASSPRQGRTEAFF
.,TRBV5-1,TRBJ2-2,.,TGCGCCAGCAGCTTGCTGATGGCAGACCTTTATCGGAGCACCGGGGAGCTGTTTTTT,CASSLLMADLYRSTGELFF
.,TRBV5-1,TRBJ1-6,.,TGCGCCAGCAGCTTGGAAGGGGTGAATTCACCCCTCCACTTT,CASSLEGVNSPLHF
.,TRBV7-9,TRBJ2-7,TRBD1,TGTGCCAGCAGCCCCGGGACAGGGAACTACGAGCAGTACTTC,CASSPGTGNYEQYF
.,TRBV29-1,TRBJ1-4,TRBD1,TGCAGCGTCCATTCCGGGACAGGGTTTGGGGAGGGGCAGTTTTTT,CSVHSGTGFGEGQFF